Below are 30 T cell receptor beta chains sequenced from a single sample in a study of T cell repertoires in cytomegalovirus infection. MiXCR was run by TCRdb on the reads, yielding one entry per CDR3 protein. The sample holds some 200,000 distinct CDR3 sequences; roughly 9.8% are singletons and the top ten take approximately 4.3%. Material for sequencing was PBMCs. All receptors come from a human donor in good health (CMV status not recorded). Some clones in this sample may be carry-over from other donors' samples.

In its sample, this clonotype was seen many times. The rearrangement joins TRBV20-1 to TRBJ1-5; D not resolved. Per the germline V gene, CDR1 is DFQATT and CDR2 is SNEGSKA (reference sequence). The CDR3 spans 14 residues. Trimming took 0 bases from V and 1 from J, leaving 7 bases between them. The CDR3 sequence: CSARDGGSNQPQHF. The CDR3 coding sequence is TGCAGTGCTAGAGATGGAGGGAGCAATCAGCCCCAGCATTTT.

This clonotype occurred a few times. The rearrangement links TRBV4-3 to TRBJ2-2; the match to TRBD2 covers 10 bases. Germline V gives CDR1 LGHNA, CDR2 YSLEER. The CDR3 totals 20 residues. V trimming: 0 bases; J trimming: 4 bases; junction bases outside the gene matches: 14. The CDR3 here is CASSQESLAGAPGVTGELFF. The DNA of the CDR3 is TGCGCCAGCAGCCAAGAGTCCCTAGCGGGGGCCCCCGGGGTCACCGGGGAGCTGTTTTTT.

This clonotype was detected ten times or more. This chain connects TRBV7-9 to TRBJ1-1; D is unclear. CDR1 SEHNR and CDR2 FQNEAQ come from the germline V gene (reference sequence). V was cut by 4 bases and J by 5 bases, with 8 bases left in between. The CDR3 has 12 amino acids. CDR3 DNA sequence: TGTGCCAGCAGCTCCCTGGGGACTGAAGCTTTCTTT. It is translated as CASSSLGTEAFF. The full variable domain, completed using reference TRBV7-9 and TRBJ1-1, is DTGVSQNPRHKITKRGQNVTFRCDPISEHNRLYWYRQTLGQGPEFLTYFQNEAQLEKSRLLSDRFSAERPKGSFSTLEIQRTEQGDSAMYLCASSSLGTEAFFGQGTRLTVV.

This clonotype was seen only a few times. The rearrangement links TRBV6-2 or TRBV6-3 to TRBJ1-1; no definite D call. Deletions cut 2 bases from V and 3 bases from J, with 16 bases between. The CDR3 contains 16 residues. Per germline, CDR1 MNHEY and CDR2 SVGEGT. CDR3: CASSYPPALEDTEAFF. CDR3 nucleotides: TGTGCCAGCAGTTACCCCCCCGCTTTGGAGGACACTGAAGCTTTCTTT.

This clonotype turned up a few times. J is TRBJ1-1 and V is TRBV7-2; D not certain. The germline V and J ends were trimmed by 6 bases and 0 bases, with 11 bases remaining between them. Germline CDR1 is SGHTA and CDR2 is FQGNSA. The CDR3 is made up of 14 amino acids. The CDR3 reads CASSPDRLNTEAFF. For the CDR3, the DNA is TGTGCCAGCAGTCCCGACCGACTGAACACTGAAGCTTTCTTT.

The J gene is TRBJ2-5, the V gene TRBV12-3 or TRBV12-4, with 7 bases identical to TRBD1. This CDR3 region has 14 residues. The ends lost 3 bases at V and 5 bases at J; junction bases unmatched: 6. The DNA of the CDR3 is TGTGCCAGCAGTTTCAGACAGGGCGCGGAGACCCAGTACTTC. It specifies CASSFRQGAETQYF.

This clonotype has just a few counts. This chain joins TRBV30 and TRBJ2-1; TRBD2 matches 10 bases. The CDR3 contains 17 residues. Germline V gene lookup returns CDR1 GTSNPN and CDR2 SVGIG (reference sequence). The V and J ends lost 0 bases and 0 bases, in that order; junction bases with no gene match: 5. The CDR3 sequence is CAWSVASGRISYNEQFF. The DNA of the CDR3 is TGTGCCTGGAGTGTGGCTAGCGGGAGAATCTCCTACAATGAGCAGTTCTTC.

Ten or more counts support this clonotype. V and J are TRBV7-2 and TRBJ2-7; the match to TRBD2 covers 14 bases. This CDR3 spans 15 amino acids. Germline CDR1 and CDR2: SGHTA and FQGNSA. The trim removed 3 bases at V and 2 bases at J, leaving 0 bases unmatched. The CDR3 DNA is TGTGCCAGCAGCTTGACTAGCGGGGGGGCCTACGAGCAGTACTTC. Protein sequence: CASSLTSGGAYEQYF.

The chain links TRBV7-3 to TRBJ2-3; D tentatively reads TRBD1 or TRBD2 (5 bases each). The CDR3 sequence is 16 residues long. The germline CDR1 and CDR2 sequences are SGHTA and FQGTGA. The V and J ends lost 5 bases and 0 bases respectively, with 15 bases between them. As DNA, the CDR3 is TGTGCCAGCAGCCCCGGGGCAAGTAGGAGCACAGATACGCAGTATTTT. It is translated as CASSPGASRSTDTQYF.

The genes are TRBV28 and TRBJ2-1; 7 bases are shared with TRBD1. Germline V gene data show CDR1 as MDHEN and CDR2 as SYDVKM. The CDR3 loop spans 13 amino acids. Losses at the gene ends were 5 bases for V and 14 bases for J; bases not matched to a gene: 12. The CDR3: CASSPGGRGWEFF. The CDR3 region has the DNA TGTGCCAGCAGTCCCGGTGGCAGGGGGTGGGAGTTCTTC.

The CDR3 bases are TGCAGCGTTGTTGGGACTTCGGGCACTGAAGCTTTCTTT. It translates to CSVVGTSGTEAFF. The chain links TRBV29-1 to TRBJ1-1, with a possible D match to TRBD1 (5 bases). V was cut by 4 bases and J by 4 bases, with 13 bases left in between. The CDR3 runs to 13 residues. Germline CDR1 is SQVTM and CDR2 is ANQGSEA.

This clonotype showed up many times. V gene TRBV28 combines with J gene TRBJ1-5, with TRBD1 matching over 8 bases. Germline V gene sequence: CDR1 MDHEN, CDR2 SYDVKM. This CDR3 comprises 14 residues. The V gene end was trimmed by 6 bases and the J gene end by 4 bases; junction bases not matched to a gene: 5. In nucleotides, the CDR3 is TGTGCCAGCAGGGATGGGACAGGTAATCAGCCCCAGCATTTT. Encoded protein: CASRDGTGNQPQHF.

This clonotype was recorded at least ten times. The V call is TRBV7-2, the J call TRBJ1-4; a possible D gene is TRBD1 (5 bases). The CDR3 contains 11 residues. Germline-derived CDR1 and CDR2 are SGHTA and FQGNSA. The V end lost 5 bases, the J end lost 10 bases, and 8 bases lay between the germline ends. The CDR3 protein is CASSQGAKLFF. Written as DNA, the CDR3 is TGTGCCAGCAGCCAGGGAGCAAAACTGTTTTTT. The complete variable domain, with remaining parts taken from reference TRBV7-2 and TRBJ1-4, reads GAGVSQSPSNKVTEKGKDVELRCDPISGHTALYWYRQSLGQGLEFLIYFQGNSAPDKSGLPSDRFSAERTGGSVSTLTIQRTQQEDSAVYLCASSQGAKLFFGSGTQLSVL.

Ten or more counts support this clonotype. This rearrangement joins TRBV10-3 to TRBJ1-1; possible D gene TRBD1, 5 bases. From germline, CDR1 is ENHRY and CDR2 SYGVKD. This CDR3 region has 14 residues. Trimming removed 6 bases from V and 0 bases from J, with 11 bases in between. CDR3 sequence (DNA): TGTGCCATCAGCACAGACAGCCTGAACACTGAAGCTTTCTTT. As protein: CAISTDSLNTEAFF.

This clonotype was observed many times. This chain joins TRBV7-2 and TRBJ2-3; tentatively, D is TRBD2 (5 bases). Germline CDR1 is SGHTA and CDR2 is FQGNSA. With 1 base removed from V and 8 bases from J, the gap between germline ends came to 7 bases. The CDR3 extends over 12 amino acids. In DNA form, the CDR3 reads TGTGCCAGCAGCTTAGGGACTGGTACGCAGTATTTT. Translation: CASSLGTGTQYF.

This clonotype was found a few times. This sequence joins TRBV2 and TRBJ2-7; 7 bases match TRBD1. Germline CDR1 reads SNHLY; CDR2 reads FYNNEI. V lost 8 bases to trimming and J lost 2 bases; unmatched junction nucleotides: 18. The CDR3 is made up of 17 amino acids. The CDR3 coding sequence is TGTGCCAGCGGGAGTGGAGTCGAACAGGGGTTCACCTACGAGCAGTACTTC. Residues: CASGSGVEQGFTYEQYF.

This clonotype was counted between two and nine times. The CDR3 here is CASSSTRAYNEQFF. The CDR3 DNA sequence: TGCGCCAGCAGCTCGACCAGGGCCTACAATGAGCAGTTCTTC. J is TRBJ2-1 and V is TRBV5-1; a weak D match, TRBD1 (5 bases). Germline-derived CDR1 and CDR2 are SGHRS and YFSETQ. This CDR3 has 14 amino acids. V lost 3 bases and J lost 2, with 9 bases in between.

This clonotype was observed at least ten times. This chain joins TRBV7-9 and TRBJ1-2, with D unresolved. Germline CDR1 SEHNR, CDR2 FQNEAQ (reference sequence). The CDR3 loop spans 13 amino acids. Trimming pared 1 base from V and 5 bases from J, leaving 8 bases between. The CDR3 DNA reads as TGTGCCAGCAGCTTAGACAGCACATATGGCTACACCTTC. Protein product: CASSLDSTYGYTF. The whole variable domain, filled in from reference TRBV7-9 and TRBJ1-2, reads DTGVSQNPRHKITKRGQNVTFRCDPISEHNRLYWYRQTLGQGPEFLTYFQNEAQLEKSRLLSDRFSAERPKGSFSTLEIQRTEQGDSAMYLCASSLDSTYGYTFGSGTRLTVV.

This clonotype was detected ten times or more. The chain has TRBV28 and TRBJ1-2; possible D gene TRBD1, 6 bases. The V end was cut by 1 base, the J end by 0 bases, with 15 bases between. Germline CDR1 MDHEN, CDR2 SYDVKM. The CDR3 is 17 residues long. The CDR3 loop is CASSLSRGASANYGYTF. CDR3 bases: TGTGCCAGCAGTTTATCGAGGGGGGCCTCAGCTAACTATGGCTACACCTTC.

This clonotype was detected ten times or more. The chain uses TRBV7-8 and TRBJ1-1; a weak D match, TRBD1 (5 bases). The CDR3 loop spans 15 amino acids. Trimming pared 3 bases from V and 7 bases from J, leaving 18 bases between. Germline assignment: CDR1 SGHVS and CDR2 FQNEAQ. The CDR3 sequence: CASSFQTSGLDEAFF. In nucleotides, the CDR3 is TGTGCCAGCAGCTTCCAAACGTCGGGACTAGATGAAGCTTTCTTT.

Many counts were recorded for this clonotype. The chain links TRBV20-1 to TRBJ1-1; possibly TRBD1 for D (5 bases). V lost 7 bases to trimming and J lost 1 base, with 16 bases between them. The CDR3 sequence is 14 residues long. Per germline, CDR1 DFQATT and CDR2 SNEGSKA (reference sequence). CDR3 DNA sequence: TGCAGTGTCACTCAGCCAGGGACGAACACTGAAGCTTTCTTT. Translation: CSVTQPGTNTEAFF.

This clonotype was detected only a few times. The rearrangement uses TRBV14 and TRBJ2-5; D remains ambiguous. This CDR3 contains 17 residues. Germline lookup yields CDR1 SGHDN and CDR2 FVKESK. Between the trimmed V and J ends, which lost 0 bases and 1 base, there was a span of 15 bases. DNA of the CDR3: TGTGCCAGCAGCCAAGATTGGTACCAGGCGAGCCAAGAGACCCAGTACTTC. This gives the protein CASSQDWYQASQETQYF.

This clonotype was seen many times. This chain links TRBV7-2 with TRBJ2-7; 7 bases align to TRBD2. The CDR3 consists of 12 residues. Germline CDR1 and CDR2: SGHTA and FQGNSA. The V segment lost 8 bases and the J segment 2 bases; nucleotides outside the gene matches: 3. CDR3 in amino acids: CASWGGAYEQYF. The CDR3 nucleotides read TGTGCCAGCTGGGGGGGGGCCTACGAGCAGTACTTC. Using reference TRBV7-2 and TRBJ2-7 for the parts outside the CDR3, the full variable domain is GAGVSQSPSNKVTEKGKDVELRCDPISGHTALYWYRQSLGQGLEFLIYFQGNSAPDKSGLPSDRFSAERTGGSVSTLTIQRTQQEDSAVYLCASWGGAYEQYFGPGTRLTVT.

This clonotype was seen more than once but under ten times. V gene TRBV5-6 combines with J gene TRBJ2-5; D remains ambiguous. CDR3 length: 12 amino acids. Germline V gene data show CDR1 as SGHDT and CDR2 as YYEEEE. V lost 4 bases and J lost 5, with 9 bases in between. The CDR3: CASSRPVETQYF. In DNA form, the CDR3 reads TGTGCCAGCAGCCGCCCAGTGGAGACCCAGTACTTC. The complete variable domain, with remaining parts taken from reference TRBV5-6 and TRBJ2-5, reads DAGVTQSPTHLIKTRGQQVTLRCSPKSGHDTVSWYQQALGQGPQFIFQYYEEEERQRGNFPDRFSGHQFPNYSSELNVNALLLGDSALYLCASSRPVETQYFGPGTRLLVL.

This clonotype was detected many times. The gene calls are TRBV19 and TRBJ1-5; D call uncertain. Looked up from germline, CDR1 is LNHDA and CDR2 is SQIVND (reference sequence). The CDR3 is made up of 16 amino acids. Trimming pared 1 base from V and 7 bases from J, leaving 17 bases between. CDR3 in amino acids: CASSIVKRLSGQPQHF. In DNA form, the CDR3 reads TGTGCCAGTAGTATAGTGAAACGGCTTAGTGGGCAGCCCCAGCATTTT.

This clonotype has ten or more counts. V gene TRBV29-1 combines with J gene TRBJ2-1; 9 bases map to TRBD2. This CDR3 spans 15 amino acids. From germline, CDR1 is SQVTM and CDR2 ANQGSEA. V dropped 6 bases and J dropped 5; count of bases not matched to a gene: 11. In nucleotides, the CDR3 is TGCAGCGTAGCCTCACGGACTAGCGTTGACAATGAGCAGTTCTTC. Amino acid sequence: CSVASRTSVDNEQFF.

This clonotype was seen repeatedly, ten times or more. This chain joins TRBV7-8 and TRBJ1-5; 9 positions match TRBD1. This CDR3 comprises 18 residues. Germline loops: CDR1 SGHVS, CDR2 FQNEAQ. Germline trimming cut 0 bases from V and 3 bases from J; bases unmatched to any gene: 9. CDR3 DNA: TGTGCCAGCAGCTTAGCGCGTCGGACAGGGGACCTCAATCAGCCCCAGCATTTT. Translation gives CASSLARRTGDLNQPQHF.

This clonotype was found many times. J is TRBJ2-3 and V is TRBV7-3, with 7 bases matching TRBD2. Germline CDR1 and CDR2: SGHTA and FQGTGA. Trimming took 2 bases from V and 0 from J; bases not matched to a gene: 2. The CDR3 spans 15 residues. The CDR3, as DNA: TGTGCCAGCAGCTTACGACTAGCAAGCACAGATACGCAGTATTTT. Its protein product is CASSLRLASTDTQYF.

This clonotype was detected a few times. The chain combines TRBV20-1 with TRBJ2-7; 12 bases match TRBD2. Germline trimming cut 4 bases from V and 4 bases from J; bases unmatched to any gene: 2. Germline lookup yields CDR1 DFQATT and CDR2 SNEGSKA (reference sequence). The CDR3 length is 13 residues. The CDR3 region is CSATSGRGYEQYF. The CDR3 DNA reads TGCAGTGCTACTAGCGGGAGGGGTTACGAGCAGTACTTC.

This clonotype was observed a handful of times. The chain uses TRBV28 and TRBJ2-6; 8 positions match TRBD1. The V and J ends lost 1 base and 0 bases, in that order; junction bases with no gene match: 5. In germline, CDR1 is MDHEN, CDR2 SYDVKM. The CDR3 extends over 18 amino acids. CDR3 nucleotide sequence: TGTGCCAGCAGTTTATATAGACAGGGGATCTCTGGGGCCAACGTCCTGACTTTC. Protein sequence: CASSLYRQGISGANVLTF. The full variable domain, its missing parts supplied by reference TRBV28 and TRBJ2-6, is DVKVTQSSRYLVKRTGEKVFLECVQDMDHENMFWYRQDPGLGLRLIYFSYDVKMKEKGDIPEGYSVSREKKERFSLILESASTNQTSMYLCASSLYRQGISGANVLTFGAGSRLTVL.